The TCR beta chain under discussion was sequenced for a study of lymphopenia after photon versus proton radiotherapy. Findings and caveats of the study: After the lymphocyte nadir, photon-treated repertoires showed oligoclonal expansion, especially of CD8+ Temra cells. Photon-treated patients lost naive T cells and TCR diversity; proton-treated stayed stable.

Sequencing used immunoSEQ multiplex PCR; TCRdb keeps in-frame clones, though not all of them. The sample records approximately 53,000 clones, about 92% being singletons. On this clone itself: No antigen is known for it.

Per germline, CDR1 SGHTA and CDR2 FQGTGA. The CDR3 is 16 amino acids. Between the trimmed V and J ends, which lost 2 bases and 1 base, there was a span of 13 bases. The specimen comprised peripheral blood, sampled from a patient treated with photon-based radiotherapy. The chain employs TRBV7-3 and TRBJ2-3; tentative D call: TRBD2 (6 bases). The TCR originated in a woman aged 35 to 49 with cholangiocarcinoma. The CDR3 here is CASSLGAGLGTDTQYF. DNA of the CDR3: TGTGCCAGCAGCTTAGGGGCGGGACTTGGCACAGATACGCAGTATTTT.